This T cell receptor (beta chain) was identified in a study of blood T cells in healthy people across ages (dated by TCRdb to between 2014 and 2017). Study-level background: In model experiments, roughly one uniquely barcoded TCR beta cDNA molecule per two T cells was captured by template switching. To track age-related changes in TCR beta repertoire diversity, the study relied on deep sequencing normalized with unique cDNA molecular identifiers. The donors were split into four age groups: young (average around 17 years), middle-aged (roughly 39), aged (approximately 60) and long-lived (roughly 86). To avoid experimental bias, donors of different ages were randomly spread across the sequencing lanes. Using the same blood draw, the study looked at two additional independent replicas of 1 million unique cDNA reads for two donors, one aged 18 to 30 and the other aged 80 or older. What the work shows at the level of the full study, not this receptor alone: Estimates of total diversity based on one million sequenced T cells were regarded as lower bounds and as underestimates. A strong correlation was found between observed TCR beta diversity and the percentage of naive T cells measured by flow cytometry. Bulk unsorted PBMC profiling prevented conclusive comparison of naive and antigen-experienced compartments. Donor CMV infection status was unknown, potentially confounding age-related changes in expanded clonotypes. Compared with the aged group, more naive CD4+ T cells, fewer expanded clones and increased TCR diversity were shown by the long-lived group, suggesting age selection. As age increased, observed TCR beta diversity per million T cells dropped in a roughly linear way, and a significant reduction was already evident by age 40.

Libraries were constructed by 5' RACE. A second PCR of about 6 to 11 cycles was run with a J-beta primer mix and a sample-barcoded 5' primer. Each TCR beta cDNA molecule received a unique molecular identifier from a template-switch 5' adaptor carrying 12 random nucleotides. At least 2.5 million CDR3-containing paired-end reads were obtained from each sample. All of the RNA was converted into first-strand cDNA using the Mint cDNA synthesis kit, with a TRBC-specific oligonucleotide serving as the primer. Following uracil-DNA glycosylase treatment, all cDNA underwent a first 18-cycle PCR with the universal primers M1SS and BC2_uni_R. For the original study's pipeline: Each sample was normalized by randomly selecting 1 million high-quality reads, each carrying a distinct molecular identifier. Instead of being binned into consensus sequences, reads that shared molecular identifiers were thrown out. MiTCR, with a Q25 quality threshold and the strictest error-elimination algorithm, was used for CDR3 identification, clonotype clustering and error correction. A nonparametric unseen species model with Euler transformation was used to estimate lower-bound total TCR beta diversity. The raw public data were reprocessed by TCRdb itself: fastp quality trimming at Q25, MiXCR clonotype calling, in-frame beta chains only. Rows matching on CDR3 protein sequence are summarized as one entry with the most common DNA and genes. The V and J calls, along with clone size, are taken from TCRdb and not from the paper's own processing. The sample table holds 1.5 million to 2 million distinct CDR3 sequences, of which 39% were seen once. The ten largest clones add up to roughly 23% of the sample.

The cysteine opens and the phenylalanine closes a CDR3 of 14 amino acids. The retained sequence is limited to the CDR3, 42 bases, with the frame set at the first base. Trimming takes 0 bases from V and 0 bases from J, and the germline ends sit 7 bases apart. According to the germline V gene, CDR1 reads SGHRS and CDR2 reads YFSETQ. Donors were 39 systemically healthy Caucasian individuals from Russia aged about 6 to 100 years. Roughly 9 milliliters of peripheral blood were drawn from each donor into EDTA-treated Vacutainer tubes. PBMCs were isolated by Ficoll-Paque density-gradient centrifugation, with at least 6.5 million obtained per sample. Total RNA was extracted from PBMCs with Trizol reagent, with at least 5 micrograms obtained per sample. Naive CD45RAhigh/CD27high T cell percentages were measured by flow cytometry on a PBMC aliquot from every donor. A note on this clonotype: The target of this receptor is not known. Per-base quality was not reported, and no clone a single base away is much larger than it.

Sample: blood. The sequence is built from TRBV5-1 and TRBJ2-7; no D gene call is confident. The TCR originated in a human donor in good health. This receptor has the CDR3 CASSLDNYSYEQYF. The DNA is TGCGCCAGCAGCTTGGACAATTACTCCTACGAGCAGTACTTC.